Listed here are 27 T cell receptor beta chains from one sample, sequenced in a study of T cells after yellow fever vaccination. MiXCR, applied by TCRdb to the 5' RACE reads, yields one record per CDR3 protein. The table includes 340,000 or so distinct CDR3 sequences, around 13% detected once. Here the sequenced sample was CD4+ T cells sorted from PBMCs, taken 15 days after the yellow fever booster vaccination. The receptors stem from a man aged 18 to 29 who received the YFV17D yellow fever vaccine.

In this sample, this clonotype turned up many times. The rearrangement joins TRBV4-3 to TRBJ1-1; D remains unclear. CDR1 and CDR2 (germline): LGHNA, YSLEER. This CDR3 contains 14 residues. V was clipped by 1 base and J by 3 bases, with 9 bases between them. DNA of the CDR3: TGCGCCAGCAGCCAAGCCCACGGCTACACTGAAGCTTTCTTT. Translated: CASSQAHGYTEAFF.

This clonotype was counted between two and nine times. The chain carries TRBV6-6 and TRBJ2-5, with 12 bases aligning to TRBD2. Trimming removed 4 bases from V and 5 bases from J; junction bases left unmatched: 5. Germline CDR1 and CDR2: MNHNY and SVGAGI (reference sequence). CDR3 length equals 15 residues. This chain's CDR3 is CASSWPSGGAETQYF. CDR3 DNA: TGTGCCAGCAGTTGGCCTAGCGGGGGGGCTGAGACCCAGTACTTC.

The chain couples TRBV3-1 to TRBJ2-5; D is possibly TRBD2 (5 bases). V was shortened by 3 bases and J by 5 bases, with 10 bases between the two germline ends. The CDR3 extends over 13 amino acids. The germline V gene has CDR1 LGHDT and CDR2 YNNKEL (reference sequence). CDR3 amino acids: CASSHLEVETQYF. Written as DNA, the CDR3 is TGTGCCAGCAGCCACCTGGAGGTGGAGACCCAGTACTTC.

The chain recombines TRBV12-3 or TRBV12-4 with TRBJ1-5; possible D gene TRBD1, 5 bases. Trimming removed 4 bases at V and 9 bases at J, with 16 bases between. CDR3 size: 14 residues. CDR3 protein: CASSSQGARSPQHF. The CDR3 DNA reads as TGTGCCAGCAGTTCCCAGGGTGCTCGTTCGCCCCAGCATTTT.

In this sample, this clonotype turned up a few times. This rearrangement joins TRBV7-2 to TRBJ2-1, with 9 nucleotides matching TRBD2. The CDR3 consists of 17 residues. CDR1 is SGHTA, CDR2 FQGNSA, per germline. V was pared by 4 bases and J by 5 bases, with 12 bases of the junction left unmatched. The CDR3 DNA sequence: TGTGCCAGCAGCTCCAGACGGCTAGCGGGGAACAACAATGAGCAGTTCTTC. It translates to CASSSRRLAGNNNEQFF.

In this sample, this clonotype turned up many times. The DNA for the CDR3 is TGTGCCAGCAGTTACCAGGGAAGTGGGGCCAACGTCCTGACTTTC. This translates into CASSYQGSGANVLTF. The chain combines TRBV6-5 with TRBJ2-6, with a possible D match to TRBD1 (5 bases). Germline V CDR1 and CDR2: MNHEY, SVGAGI. V was pared by 2 bases and J by 3 bases, with 8 bases between. This CDR3 region has 15 residues.

Only a few counts were recorded for this clonotype. This CDR3 reads CASHQGRDEKLFF. The DNA of the CDR3 is TGTGCCAGCCACCAGGGAAGGGATGAAAAACTGTTTTTT. The chain has TRBV18 and TRBJ1-4; TRBD1 is a possible D gene (5 bases). Germline loops: CDR1 KGHSH, CDR2 LQKENI. V lost 8 bases and J lost 6, with 13 bases in between. The CDR3 is 13 residues long.

This clonotype has more than one count but fewer than ten. V and J are TRBV30 and TRBJ1-6; no firm D call. CDR3 length: 13 amino acids. The germline V gene encodes CDR1 GTSNPN and CDR2 SVGIG (reference sequence). Trimming pared 5 bases from V and 7 bases from J, leaving 12 bases between. The CDR3 protein is CAWGFDENSPLHF. The CDR3 bases are TGTGCCTGGGGGTTCGATGAGAATTCACCCCTCCACTTT.

This clonotype appeared a few times. This rearrangement joins TRBV7-2 to TRBJ2-1; D is undetermined. Trimming cost V 2 bases and J 6 bases, with 14 bases left between them. The CDR3 has 15 amino acids. Germline lookup yields CDR1 SGHTA and CDR2 FQGNSA. CDR3 nucleotide sequence: TGTGCCAGCAGCTTAATACGGGCCGTGGGCAATGAGCAGTTCTTC. Its protein product is CASSLIRAVGNEQFF. Supplemented by reference TRBV7-2 and TRBJ2-1, the full variable domain reads GAGVSQSPSNKVTEKGKDVELRCDPISGHTALYWYRQSLGQGLEFLIYFQGNSAPDKSGLPSDRFSAERTGGSVSTLTIQRTQQEDSAVYLCASSLIRAVGNEQFFGPGTRLTVL.

This clonotype was seen more than once but under ten times. The V and J genes are TRBV19 and TRBJ1-1; no firm D call. The CDR3 totals 13 residues. Germline CDR1 and CDR2: LNHDA and SQIVND (reference sequence). The ends were cut back, 5 bases at V and 3 bases at J, with 10 bases in the middle. Here the CDR3 DNA reads TGTGCCAGTAGTTCTACAGCGTACACTGAAGCTTTCTTT. Its protein is CASSSTAYTEAFF.

This clonotype was counted a few times. The chain has TRBV5-1 and TRBJ2-5; D may be TRBD1 (5 bases). This CDR3 comprises 15 residues. The germline V gene encodes CDR1 SGHRS and CDR2 YFSETQ. Trimming took 4 bases from V and 4 from J, leaving 17 bases between them. This CDR3 is CASSVGAGPRETQYF. CDR3 DNA sequence: TGCGCCAGCAGCGTTGGGGCTGGACCGCGAGAGACCCAGTACTTC. Together with reference TRBV5-1 and TRBJ2-5, the CDR3 gives the full variable domain: KAGVTQTPRYLIKTRGQQVTLSCSPISGHRSVSWYQQTPGQGLQFLFEYFSETQRNKGNFPGRFSGRQFSNSRSEMNVSTLELGDSALYLCASSVGAGPRETQYFGPGTRLLVL.

This clonotype was observed a handful of times. V usage is TRBV6-2 or TRBV6-3 and J usage is TRBJ2-7, with D possibly being TRBD2 (6 bases). CDR1 MNHEY and CDR2 SVGEGT come from the germline V gene. Trimming left V 6 bases short and J 6 bases short, with 12 bases between. The CDR3 totals 12 residues. The CDR3 here is CASSQGLTEQYV. CDR3 nucleotide sequence: TGTGCCAGCAGCCAGGGACTGACCGAGCAGTACGTC.

The chain combines TRBV19 with TRBJ2-3; 9 bases map to TRBD2. Germline CDR1 is LNHDA and CDR2 is SQIVND (reference sequence). Trimming at V came to 6 bases and at J to 3 bases, leaving 7 bases not matched to a gene. The CDR3 is 15 residues long. The DNA for the CDR3 is TGTGCCAGTAGGGACCTTAGCGGGGGTACAGATACGCAGTATTTT. Its translation: CASRDLSGGTDTQYF.

This clonotype was observed many times. An end of the junction does not agree with germline; a read error may underlie this. CDR3 sequence reads: CASSPGQGGETQYF. The CDR3 nucleotides are TGTGCCAGCAGCCCCGGACAGGGAGGGGAGACCCAGTACTTC. This chain joins TRBV5-1 and TRBJ2-5, with D perhaps matching TRBD1 (8 bases). Germline loops: CDR1 SGHRS, CDR2 YFSETQ. The CDR3 is made up of 14 amino acids. Supplemented by reference TRBV5-1 and TRBJ2-5, the full variable domain reads KAGVTQTPRYLIKTRGQQVTLSCSPISGHRSVSWYQQTPGQGLQFLFEYFSETQRNKGNFPGRFSGRQFSNSRSEMNVSTLELGDSALYLCASSPGQGGETQYFGPGTRLLVL.

This clonotype was seen more than once but under ten times. The chain joins TRBV2 to TRBJ2-2; D perhaps matches TRBD2 (5 bases). This CDR3 contains 14 residues. Germline CDR1 is SNHLY and CDR2 is FYNNEI. Trimming removed 6 bases from V and 1 base from J, with 9 bases in between. The CDR3 region has the DNA TGTGCCAGCAGAGGACTGGGGAACACCGGGGAGCTGTTTTTT. Amino acid sequence: CASRGLGNTGELFF.

This sequence joins TRBV5-1 and TRBJ2-7, with TRBD1 matching 9 bases. The CDR3 has 13 amino acids. Trimming removed 0 bases from V and 5 bases from J; junction bases left unmatched: 0. Germline lookup yields CDR1 SGHRS and CDR2 YFSETQ. The chain's CDR3 is CASSLGQGDEQYV. CDR3 coding DNA: TGCGCCAGCAGCTTGGGACAGGGGGACGAGCAGTACGTC.

This clonotype was seen only a few times. V gene TRBV5-1 combines with J gene TRBJ2-5; 9 bases are a match to TRBD2. V shed 4 bases and J 1 base; nucleotides not matched to a gene: 2. The V gene's germline CDR1 is SGHRS and CDR2 YFSETQ. The CDR3 has 14 amino acids. The CDR3 loop reads CASSGAGGQETQYF. In nucleotides, the CDR3 is TGCGCCAGCAGCGGAGCGGGGGGCCAAGAGACCCAGTACTTC.

The sample holds many counts of this clonotype. This chain links TRBV12-3 or TRBV12-4 with TRBJ1-1; no clear D. The CDR3 length is 11 residues. V gave up 4 bases and J gave up 3 bases, with 3 bases separating them. The CDR3 DNA follows: TGTGCCAGCAGTTATTACACTGAAGCTTTCTTT. Amino acids: CASSYYTEAFF.

There are many counts of this clonotype. The J gene is TRBJ2-2, the V gene TRBV12-3 or TRBV12-4, with D unresolved. CDR3 length: 14 residues. Trimming cost V 5 bases and J 6 bases, with 13 bases left between them. CDR3 in amino acids: CASSVSVGSGELFF. The CDR3 DNA is TGTGCCAGCAGTGTGTCAGTGGGATCCGGGGAGCTGTTTTTT.

The V call is TRBV10-1, the J call TRBJ2-3; no definite D call. The CDR3 is made up of 12 amino acids. Between the trimmed V and J ends, which lost 2 bases and 6 bases, there was a span of 6 bases. The V gene's germline CDR1 is WNHNN and CDR2 SYGVQD (reference sequence). The CDR3 here is CASSENGDTQYF. The DNA for the CDR3 is TGCGCCAGCAGTGAGAACGGTGATACGCAGTATTTT.

The gene calls are TRBV5-1 and TRBJ2-3, with D tentatively TRBD2 (6 bases). CDR1 and CDR2 (germline): SGHRS, YFSETQ. This CDR3 spans 14 amino acids. V dropped 0 bases and J dropped 4 bases, with 9 bases sitting between them. The CDR3 region is CASSLVAGPDTQYF. CDR3 nucleotides: TGCGCCAGCAGCTTGGTGGCGGGGCCAGATACGCAGTATTTT.

This clonotype has a single count. The DNA for the CDR3 is TGTGCCAGCAGCTATATTCAGGGGGGGATGGAGCAGTACTTC. It is translated as CASSYIQGGMEQYF. V and J are TRBV6-5 and TRBJ2-7; D may be TRBD1 or TRBD2 (7 bases each). Per the germline V gene, CDR1 is MNHEY and CDR2 is SVGAGI. The V end was cut by 6 bases, the J end by 7 bases, with 19 bases between. This CDR3 region has 14 residues.

This clonotype was seen at least ten times. The V and J genes are TRBV7-2 and TRBJ2-7; D is uncertain. The CDR3 extends over 13 amino acids. The germline gives CDR1 SGHTA, CDR2 FQGNSA. Trimming cost V 5 bases and J 4 bases, with 12 bases left between them. The CDR3 sequence is CASSPDGFYEQYF. The CDR3 region has the DNA TGTGCCAGCAGCCCTGATGGATTTTACGAGCAGTACTTC.

This sequence joins TRBV9 and TRBJ2-1; 8 bases fit TRBD1. The length of the CDR3 is 17 residues. J gave up 2 bases and V 0 bases, and 7 bases lay outside the gene matches. Germline loops: CDR1 SGDLS, CDR2 YYNGEE. The CDR3 nucleotides are TGTGCCAGCAGCGTAGTTGAGGGACAGGTCCCCTACAATGAGCAGTTCTTC. This translates into CASSVVEGQVPYNEQFF. The full variable domain, its missing parts supplied by reference TRBV9 and TRBJ2-1, is DSGVTQTPKHLITATGQRVTLRCSPRSGDLSVYWYQQSLDQGLQFLIQYYNGEERAKGNILERFSAQQFPDLHSELNLSSLELGDSALYFCASSVVEGQVPYNEQFFGPGTRLTVL.

In its sample, this clonotype was seen a few times. This chain joins TRBV20-1 and TRBJ2-3; 8 bases agree with TRBD1. The V segment lost 5 bases and the J segment 1 base; nucleotides outside the gene matches: 8. Germline V gene data show CDR1 as DFQATT and CDR2 as SNEGSKA (reference sequence). The CDR3 runs 15 residues. CDR3: CSAQSAGGGTDTQYF. The CDR3 nucleotides read TGCAGTGCTCAGAGTGCAGGGGGCGGCACAGATACGCAGTATTTT.

J is TRBJ1-2 and V is TRBV12-3 or TRBV12-4, with D maybe TRBD1 (5 bases). This CDR3 spans 12 amino acids. Trimming shortened V by 2 bases and J by 6 bases, and 7 bases separated the two germline ends. The CDR3 nucleotides read TGTGCCAGCAGTTTACGGGACCATGGCTACACCTTC. Translating it yields CASSLRDHGYTF.

The rearrangement links TRBV7-8 to TRBJ1-6; no definite D call. Germline CDR1 SGHVS, CDR2 FQNEAQ. V gave up 5 bases and J gave up 8 bases, with 4 bases separating them. The CDR3 sequence is 11 residues long. The CDR3 DNA follows: TGTGCCAGCAGCCAAGATTCACCCCTCCACTTT. Encoded protein: CASSQDSPLHF.